One T cell receptor beta chain is described in this entry. Participants' reported clinical history set cohort assignment. The V segment lost 4 bases and the J segment 1 base; nucleotides outside the gene matches: 7. CDR1 is MGHRA, CDR2 YSYEKL, per germline. The CDR3 consists of 16 residues. These data belong to a study of blood T cell repertoires in COVID-19. Looking at the study overall: Two negative PCRs, clearance, or symptom resolution were required of recovered Cohort 3 donors. Samples came from the United States, Italy and Spain, spanning acute and convalescent COVID-19.

Authors' processing steps: Using reference gene primer amplification, nucleated cell counts were estimated. Sequencing was performed with immunoSEQ multiplex PCR; in TCRdb, only in-frame clones are kept and a portion is missing. V, J and clone size are taken as reported in that table, and D and trimming were inferred from the DNA itself. This table holds more than 200,000 clones, about nine tenths found once. The sequenced sample consisted of PBMCs or T cells enriched from blood (not recorded which). This TCR was sampled from a man aged 25 to 40 in a cohort exposed to, infected with or recovered from COVID-19 (not recorded which). V usage is TRBV4-1 and J usage is TRBJ2-7; 10 positions agree with TRBD2. CDR3 DNA sequence: TGCGCCAGCAGCCCAGTTAGCGGGAGGTTGTCCTACGAGCAGTACTTC. Amino acid sequence: CASSPVSGRLSYEQYF.